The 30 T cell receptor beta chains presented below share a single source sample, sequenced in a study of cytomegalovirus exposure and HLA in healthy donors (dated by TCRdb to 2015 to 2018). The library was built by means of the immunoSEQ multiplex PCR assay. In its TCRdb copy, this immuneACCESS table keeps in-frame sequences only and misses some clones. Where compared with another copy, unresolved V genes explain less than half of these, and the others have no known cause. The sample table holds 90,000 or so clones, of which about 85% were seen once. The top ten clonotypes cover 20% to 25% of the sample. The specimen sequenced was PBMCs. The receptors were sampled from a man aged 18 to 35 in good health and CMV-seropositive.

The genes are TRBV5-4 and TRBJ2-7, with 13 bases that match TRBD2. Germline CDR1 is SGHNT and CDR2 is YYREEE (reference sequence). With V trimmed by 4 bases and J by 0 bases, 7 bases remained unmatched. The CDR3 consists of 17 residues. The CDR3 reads CASSLRGLAGPSYEQYV. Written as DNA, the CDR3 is TGTGCCAGCAGCCTCCGGGGACTAGCGGGACCCTCCTACGAGCAGTACGTC.

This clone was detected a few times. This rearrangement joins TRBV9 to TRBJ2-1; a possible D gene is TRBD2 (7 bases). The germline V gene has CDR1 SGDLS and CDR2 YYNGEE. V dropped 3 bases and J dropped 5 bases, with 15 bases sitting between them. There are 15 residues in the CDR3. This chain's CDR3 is CASSGEAGANNEQFF. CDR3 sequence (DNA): TGTGCCAGCAGCGGCGAGGCGGGGGCCAACAATGAGCAGTTCTTC.

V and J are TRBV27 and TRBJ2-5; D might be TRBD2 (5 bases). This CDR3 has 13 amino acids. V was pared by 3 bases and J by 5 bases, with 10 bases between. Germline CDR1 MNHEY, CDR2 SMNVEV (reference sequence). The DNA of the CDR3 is TGTGCCAGCAGTTTGAACAGAGGGGAGACCCAGTACTTC. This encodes CASSLNRGETQYF.

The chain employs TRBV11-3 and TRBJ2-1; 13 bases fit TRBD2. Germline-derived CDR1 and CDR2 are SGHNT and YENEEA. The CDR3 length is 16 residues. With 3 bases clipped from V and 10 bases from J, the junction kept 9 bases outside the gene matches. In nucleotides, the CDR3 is TGTGCCAGCAGCTTCTCCGGGACTAGCGGGATGAACGAGCAGTTCTTC. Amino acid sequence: CASSFSGTSGMNEQFF.

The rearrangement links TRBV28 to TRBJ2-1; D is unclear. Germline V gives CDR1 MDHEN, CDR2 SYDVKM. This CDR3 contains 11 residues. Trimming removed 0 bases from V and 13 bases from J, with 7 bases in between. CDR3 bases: TGTGCCAGCAGTTTATGGGCTGTACAGTTCTTC. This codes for CASSLWAVQFF.

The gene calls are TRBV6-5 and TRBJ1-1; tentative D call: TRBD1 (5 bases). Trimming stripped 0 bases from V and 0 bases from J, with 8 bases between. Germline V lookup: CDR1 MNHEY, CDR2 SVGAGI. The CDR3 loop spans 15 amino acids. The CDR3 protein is CASSYSAGLNTEAFF. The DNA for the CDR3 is TGTGCCAGCAGTTACTCGGCAGGGTTGAACACTGAAGCTTTCTTT.

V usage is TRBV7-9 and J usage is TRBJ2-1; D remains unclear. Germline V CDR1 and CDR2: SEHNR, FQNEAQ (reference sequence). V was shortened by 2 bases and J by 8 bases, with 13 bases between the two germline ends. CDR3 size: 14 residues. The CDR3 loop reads CASSLPPSPDEQFF. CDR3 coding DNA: TGTGCCAGCAGCTTACCGCCTAGTCCCGATGAGCAGTTCTTC.

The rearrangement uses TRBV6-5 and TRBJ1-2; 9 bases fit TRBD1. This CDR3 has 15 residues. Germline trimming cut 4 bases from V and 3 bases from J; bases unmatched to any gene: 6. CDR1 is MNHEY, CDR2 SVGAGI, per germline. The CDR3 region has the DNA TGTGCCAGCAGTTTATCGGGACAGGGCTACTATGGCTACACCTTC. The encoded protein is CASSLSGQGYYGYTF.

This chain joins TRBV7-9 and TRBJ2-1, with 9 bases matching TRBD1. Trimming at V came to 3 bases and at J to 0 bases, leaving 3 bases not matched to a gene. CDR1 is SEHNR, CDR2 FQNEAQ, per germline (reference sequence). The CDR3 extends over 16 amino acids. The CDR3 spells CASSLPGQGSYNEQFF. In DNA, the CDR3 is TGTGCCAGCAGCTTGCCGGGACAGGGCTCCTACAATGAGCAGTTCTTC.

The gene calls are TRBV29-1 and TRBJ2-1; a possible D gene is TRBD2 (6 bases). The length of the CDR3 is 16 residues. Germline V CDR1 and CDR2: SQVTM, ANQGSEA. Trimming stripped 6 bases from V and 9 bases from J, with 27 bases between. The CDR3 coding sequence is TGCAGCGTCGCCCTAATCCCGGGAGCCGGGCCGGGTGAGCAGTTCTTC. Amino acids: CSVALIPGAGPGEQFF.

The CDR3 DNA reads as TGTGCCAGCAGTTACGGGCTAGCGGGAGGAAAAAAGACCCAGTACTTC. It codes for CASSYGLAGGKKTQYF. The rearrangement uses TRBV6-5 and TRBJ2-5; 11 bases align to TRBD2. The CDR3 has 16 residues. Germline V gene data show CDR1 as MNHEY and CDR2 as SVGAGI. Germline trimming cut 2 bases from V and 6 bases from J; bases unmatched to any gene: 8.

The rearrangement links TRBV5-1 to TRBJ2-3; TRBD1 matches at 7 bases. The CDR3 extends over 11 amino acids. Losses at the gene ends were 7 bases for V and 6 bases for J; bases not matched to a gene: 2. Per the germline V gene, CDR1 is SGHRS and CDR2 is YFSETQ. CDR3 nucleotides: TGCGCCAGCCACAGGGGTGATACGCAGTATTTT. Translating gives CASHRGDTQYF.

CDR3 bases: TGTGCCAGCAGCTTGCTCAGCACAGATACGCAGTATTTT. It encodes CASSLLSTDTQYF. The chain employs TRBV5-4 and TRBJ2-3; D unclear. Germline CDR1 reads SGHNT; CDR2 reads YYREEE (reference sequence). The CDR3 is made up of 13 amino acids. Trimming took off 1 base at V and 0 bases at J, with 3 bases between the two ends.

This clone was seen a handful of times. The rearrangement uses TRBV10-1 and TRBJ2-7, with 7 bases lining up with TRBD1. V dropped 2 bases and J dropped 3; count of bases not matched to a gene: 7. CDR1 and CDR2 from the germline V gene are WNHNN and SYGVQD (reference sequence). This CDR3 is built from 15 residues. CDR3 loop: CASSEGQAPHYEQYF. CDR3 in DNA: TGCGCCAGCAGTGAGGGACAGGCGCCGCACTACGAGCAGTACTTC.

The CDR3 loop is CASSATDRADNQPQHF. Written as DNA, the CDR3 is TGCGCCAGCAGCGCCACCGACAGGGCCGACAATCAGCCCCAGCATTTT. The genes are TRBV10-2 and TRBJ1-5, with 7 bases aligning to TRBD1. V shed 6 bases, J shed 3 bases, and the junction held 11 bases outside the gene matches. Germline V gene sequence: CDR1 WSHSY, CDR2 SAAADI. The CDR3 extends over 16 amino acids.

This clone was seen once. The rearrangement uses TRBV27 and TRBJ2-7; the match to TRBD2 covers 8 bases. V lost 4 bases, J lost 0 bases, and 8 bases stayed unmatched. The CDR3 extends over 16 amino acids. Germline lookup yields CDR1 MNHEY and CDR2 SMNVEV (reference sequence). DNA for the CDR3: TGTGCCAGCAGTTCCCGACTAGCGCTAATCTCCTACGAGCAGTACTTC. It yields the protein CASSSRLALISYEQYF.

CDR3 DNA: TGTGCCAGCAGTGAACTAACAGGGGGCGGCTATGGCTACACCTTC. This encodes CASSELTGGGYGYTF. The rearrangement links TRBV6-1 to TRBJ1-2; 9 nucleotides align to TRBD1. Trimming took 2 bases from V and 4 from J; bases not matched to a gene: 5. The CDR3 totals 15 residues. Germline V gene data show CDR1 as MNHNS and CDR2 as SASEGT.

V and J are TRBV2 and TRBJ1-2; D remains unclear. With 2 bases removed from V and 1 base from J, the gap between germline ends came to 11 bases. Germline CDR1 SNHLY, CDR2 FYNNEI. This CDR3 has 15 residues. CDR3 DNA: TGTGCCAGCAGTGAATCCCCGCATAGTAACTATGGCTACACCTTC. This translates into CASSESPHSNYGYTF.

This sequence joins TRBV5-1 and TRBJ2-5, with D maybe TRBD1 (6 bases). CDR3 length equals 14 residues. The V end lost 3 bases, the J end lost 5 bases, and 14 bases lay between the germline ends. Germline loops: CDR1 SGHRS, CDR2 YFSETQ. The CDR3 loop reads CASSWTGTRETQYF. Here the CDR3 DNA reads TGCGCCAGCAGCTGGACCGGGACAAGGGAGACCCAGTACTTC.

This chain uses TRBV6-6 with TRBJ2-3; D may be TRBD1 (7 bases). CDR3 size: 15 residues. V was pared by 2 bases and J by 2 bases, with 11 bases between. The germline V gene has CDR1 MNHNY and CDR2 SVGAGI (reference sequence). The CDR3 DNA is TGTGCCAGCAGTTACGCGGGACAGTCCACAGATACGCAGTATTTT. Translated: CASSYAGQSTDTQYF.

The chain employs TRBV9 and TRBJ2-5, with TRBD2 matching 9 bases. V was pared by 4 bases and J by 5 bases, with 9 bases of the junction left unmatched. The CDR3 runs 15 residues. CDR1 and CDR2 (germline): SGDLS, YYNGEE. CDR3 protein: CASSISGRTEETQYF. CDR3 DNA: TGTGCCAGCAGCATTAGCGGGAGAACGGAGGAGACCCAGTACTTC.

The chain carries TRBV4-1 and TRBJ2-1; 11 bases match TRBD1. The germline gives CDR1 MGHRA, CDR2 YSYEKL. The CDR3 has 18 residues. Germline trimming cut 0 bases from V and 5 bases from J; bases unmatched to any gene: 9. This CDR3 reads CASSQEATGTGGDNEQFF. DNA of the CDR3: TGCGCCAGCAGCCAAGAAGCGACCGGGACAGGGGGGGACAATGAGCAGTTCTTC.

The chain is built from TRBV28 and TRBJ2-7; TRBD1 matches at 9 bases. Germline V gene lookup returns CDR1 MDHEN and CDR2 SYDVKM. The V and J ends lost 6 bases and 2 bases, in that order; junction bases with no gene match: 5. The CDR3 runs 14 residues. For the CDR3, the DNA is TGTGCCAGCAGGGGGACAGGGTCCACCTACGAGCAGTACTTC. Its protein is CASRGTGSTYEQYF.

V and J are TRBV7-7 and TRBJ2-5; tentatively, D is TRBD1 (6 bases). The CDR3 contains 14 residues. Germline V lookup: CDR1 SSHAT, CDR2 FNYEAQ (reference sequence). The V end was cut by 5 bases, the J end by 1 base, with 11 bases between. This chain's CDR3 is CASSQQGPQETQYF. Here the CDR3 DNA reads TGTGCCAGCAGCCAACAGGGTCCCCAAGAGACCCAGTACTTC.

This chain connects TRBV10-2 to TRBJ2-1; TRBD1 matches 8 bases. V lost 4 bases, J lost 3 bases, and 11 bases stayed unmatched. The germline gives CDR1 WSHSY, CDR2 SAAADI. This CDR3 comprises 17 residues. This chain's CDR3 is CASSVSPGQVLYNEQFF. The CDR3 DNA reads TGCGCCAGCAGTGTTTCCCCGGGACAGGTGCTCTACAATGAGCAGTTCTTC.

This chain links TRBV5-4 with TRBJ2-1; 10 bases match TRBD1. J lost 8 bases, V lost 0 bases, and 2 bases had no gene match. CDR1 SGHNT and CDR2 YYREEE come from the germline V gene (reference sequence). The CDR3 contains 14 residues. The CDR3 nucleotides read TGTGCCAGCAGCTTGGGACAGGGGGCAGATGAGCAGTTCTTC. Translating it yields CASSLGQGADEQFF. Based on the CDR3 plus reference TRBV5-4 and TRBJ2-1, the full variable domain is ETGVTQSPTHLIKTRGQQVTLRCSSQSGHNTVSWYQQALGQGPQFIFQYYREEENGRGNFPPRFSGLQFPNYSSELNVNALELDDSALYLCASSLGQGADEQFFGPGTRLTVL.

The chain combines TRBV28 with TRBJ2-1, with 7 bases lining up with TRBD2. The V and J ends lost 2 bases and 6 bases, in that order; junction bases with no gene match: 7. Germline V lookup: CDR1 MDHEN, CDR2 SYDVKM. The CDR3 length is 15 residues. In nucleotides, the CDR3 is TGTGCCAGCAGTTTAAGGAGGGAGGGCCTCAATGAGCAGTTCTTC. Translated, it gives CASSLRREGLNEQFF. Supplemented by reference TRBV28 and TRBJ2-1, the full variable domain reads DVKVTQSSRYLVKRTGEKVFLECVQDMDHENMFWYRQDPGLGLRLIYFSYDVKMKEKGDIPEGYSVSREKKERFSLILESASTNQTSMYLCASSLRREGLNEQFFGPGTRLTVL.

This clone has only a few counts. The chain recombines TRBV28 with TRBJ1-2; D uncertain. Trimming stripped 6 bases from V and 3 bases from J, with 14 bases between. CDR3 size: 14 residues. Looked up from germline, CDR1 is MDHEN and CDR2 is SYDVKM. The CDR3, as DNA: TGTGCCAGCAGCCAGGACGGGAAGGACTATGGCTACACCTTC. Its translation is CASSQDGKDYGYTF.

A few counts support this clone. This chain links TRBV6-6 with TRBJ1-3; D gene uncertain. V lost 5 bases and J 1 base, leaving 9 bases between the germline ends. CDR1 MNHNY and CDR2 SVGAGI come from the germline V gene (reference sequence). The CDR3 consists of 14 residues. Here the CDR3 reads CASSTGSSGNTIYF. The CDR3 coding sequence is TGTGCCAGCAGTACGGGGTCATCTGGAAACACCATATATTTT.

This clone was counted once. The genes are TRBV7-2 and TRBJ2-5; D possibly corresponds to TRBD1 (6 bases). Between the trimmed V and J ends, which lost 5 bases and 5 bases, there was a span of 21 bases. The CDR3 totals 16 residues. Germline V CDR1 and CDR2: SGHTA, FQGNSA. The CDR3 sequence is CASSPQNNQGWETQYF. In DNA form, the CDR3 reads TGTGCCAGCAGCCCGCAAAATAATCAGGGGTGGGAGACCCAGTACTTC.